This is a list of T cell receptor beta chains from one sample in a study of T cell clones after liver transplantation. Clones were sequenced by immunoSEQ multiplex PCR, and TCRdb holds only the in-frame ones, with some missing. The repertoire holds about 76,000 clones, with approximately 82% as singletons. The specimen comprised CD4+ T cells from blood, sampled at the 22-month timepoint. These TCRs come from a human patient who received a liver transplant. Some T cells may be transferred from the graft donor. Both conserved end residues are part of each CDR3. Fields, in order: CDR3 protein, CDR3 DNA, clone size, V gene, J gene, D gene. The D gene is left open where the match is weak. Size values are once, few and many counts, or a class for expanded clones, and some rows have none.

CDR3aa: CASSGEMNTEAFF
CDR3nt: TGTGCCAGCAGTGGCGAAATGAACACTGAAGCTTTCTTT
abundance: -
v_gene: TRBV2
j_gene: TRBJ1-1
d_gene: -

CDR3aa: CASSLDREETQYF
CDR3nt: TGCGCCAGCAGCCTGGACAGGGAAGAGACCCAGTACTTC
abundance: -
v_gene: TRBV4-3
j_gene: TRBJ2-5
d_gene: TRBD1

CDR3aa: CAISESIRGPGNTIYF
CDR3nt: TGTGCCATCAGTGAGTCGATTCGGGGGCCGGGAAACACCATATATTTT
abundance: -
v_gene: TRBV10-3
j_gene: TRBJ1-3
d_gene: -

CDR3aa: CAWTPRGAIQVQYF
CDR3nt: TGTGCCTGGACTCCCCGGGGGGCTATTCAAGTCCAGTACTTC
abundance: -
v_gene: TRBV30
j_gene: TRBJ2-7
d_gene: -

CDR3aa: CASSLDPRGKTEAFF
CDR3nt: TGTGCCAGCAGCTTGGATCCAAGGGGGAAAACTGAAGCTTTCTTT
abundance: -
v_gene: TRBV5-6
j_gene: TRBJ1-1
d_gene: -

CDR3aa: CSVEYGNTEAFF
CDR3nt: TGCAGCGTTGAATATGGGAACACTGAAGCTTTCTTT
abundance: -
v_gene: TRBV29-1
j_gene: TRBJ1-1
d_gene: -

CDR3aa: CASSSPGTVNEKLFF
CDR3nt: TGTGCCAGCAGTTCCCCCGGGACAGTCAATGAAAAACTGTTTTTT
abundance: few
v_gene: TRBV28
j_gene: TRBJ1-4
d_gene: TRBD1

CDR3aa: CAGKDRRGTEAFF
CDR3nt: TGTGCCGGGAAGGACAGGCGGGGCACTGAAGCTTTCTTT
abundance: -
v_gene: TRBV30
j_gene: TRBJ1-1
d_gene: TRBD1

CDR3aa: CASSLFTPAGAPGGEQFF
CDR3nt: TGTGCCAGCAGTTTATTTACCCCAGCGGGAGCCCCCGGGGGTGAGCAGTTCTTC
abundance: -
v_gene: TRBV27
j_gene: TRBJ2-1
d_gene: TRBD2

CDR3aa: CASSKRQSNYNEQFF
CDR3nt: TGTGCCAGCAGCAAGCGACAGAGTAACTACAATGAGCAGTTCTTC
abundance: -
v_gene: TRBV9
j_gene: TRBJ2-1
d_gene: -

CDR3aa: CASSQRQDGGYTF
CDR3nt: TGTGCCAGTAGTCAAAGACAGGACGGCGGCTACACCTTC
abundance: -
v_gene: TRBV19
j_gene: TRBJ1-2
d_gene: -

CDR3aa: CASSHGKGQGEASYGYTF
CDR3nt: TGTGCCAGCAGCCATGGAAAAGGACAGGGGGAGGCGAGCTATGGCTACACCTTC
abundance: once
v_gene: TRBV4-2
j_gene: TRBJ1-2
d_gene: TRBD1

CDR3aa: CASSGLAGVGPYEQYF
CDR3nt: TGTGCCAGCTCGGGACTAGCGGGAGTAGGTCCCTACGAGCAGTACTTC
abundance: -
v_gene: TRBV27
j_gene: TRBJ2-7
d_gene: TRBD2

CDR3aa: CASSPPGLAGNTGELFF
CDR3nt: TGTGCCAGCAGCCCTCCCGGACTAGCGGGAAACACCGGGGAGCTGTTTTTT
abundance: -
v_gene: TRBV9
j_gene: TRBJ2-2
d_gene: TRBD2

CDR3aa: CASSRGWGTEAFF
CDR3nt: TGTGCCAGCAGCAGAGGATGGGGAACTGAAGCTTTCTTT
abundance: -
v_gene: TRBV7-2
j_gene: TRBJ1-1
d_gene: -

CDR3aa: CASSPSRGLRTDTQYF
CDR3nt: TGTGCCAGCAGCCCTAGTCGGGGCCTACGCACAGATACGCAGTATTTT
abundance: -
v_gene: TRBV11-3
j_gene: TRBJ2-3
d_gene: -

CDR3aa: CASSLVGQISSGNTIYF
CDR3nt: TGTGCCAGCAGCTTAGTGGGGCAGATTAGCTCTGGAAACACCATATATTTT
abundance: -
v_gene: TRBV7-2
j_gene: TRBJ1-3
d_gene: -

CDR3aa: CASSDGGGYTF
CDR3nt: TGTGCCAGCAGTGACGGGGGAGGCTACACCTTC
abundance: -
v_gene: TRBV6-1
j_gene: TRBJ1-2
d_gene: -

CDR3aa: CASSPRDRARETQYF
CDR3nt: TGTGCCAGCAGCCCACGGGACCGGGCGCGGGAGACCCAGTACTTC
abundance: few
v_gene: TRBV7-2
j_gene: TRBJ2-5
d_gene: -

CDR3aa: CASSPTGSSSYEQYF
CDR3nt: TGTGCCAGCTCCCCAACCGGCAGCAGCTCCTACGAGCAGTACTTC
abundance: -
v_gene: TRBV18
j_gene: TRBJ2-7
d_gene: -

CDR3aa: CASSFGSQETQYF
CDR3nt: TGTGCCAGCAGCTTCGGGTCCCAAGAGACCCAGTACTTC
abundance: -
v_gene: TRBV7-3
j_gene: TRBJ2-5
d_gene: -

CDR3aa: CASSLSEVINEQFF
CDR3nt: TGTGCCAGCAGCTTGTCGGAGGTTATAAATGAGCAGTTCTTC
abundance: many
v_gene: TRBV5-4
j_gene: TRBJ2-1
d_gene: -

CDR3aa: CASSFEGRTDEAFF
CDR3nt: TGTGCCAGCAGTTTCGAGGGCAGGACCGATGAAGCTTTCTTT
abundance: -
v_gene: TRBV6-6
j_gene: TRBJ1-1
d_gene: -

CDR3aa: CASSLAGGRRNEQFF
CDR3nt: TGTGCCAGCAGCTTAGCGGGGGGGCGGCGGAATGAGCAGTTCTTC
abundance: -
v_gene: TRBV5-4
j_gene: TRBJ2-1
d_gene: TRBD2

CDR3aa: CASSLERGNSPLHF
CDR3nt: TGTGCCAGCAGCTTGGAAAGGGGTAATTCACCCCTCCACTTT
abundance: -
v_gene: TRBV7-2
j_gene: TRBJ1-6
d_gene: -

CDR3aa: CASSYLGGWETQYF
CDR3nt: TGTGCCAGCAGCTACCTGGGGGGCTGGGAGACCCAGTACTTC
abundance: -
v_gene: TRBV5-6
j_gene: TRBJ2-5
d_gene: -

CDR3aa: CASSVVSGGSETQYF
CDR3nt: TGTGCCAGCAGCGTAGTTAGCGGAGGATCGGAGACCCAGTACTTC
abundance: -
v_gene: TRBV11-3
j_gene: TRBJ2-5
d_gene: -

CDR3aa: CASSRRRSASDTQYF
CDR3nt: TGCGCCAGCAGTCGCCGACGAAGCGCTTCCGATACGCAGTATTTT
abundance: -
v_gene: TRBV23-1
j_gene: TRBJ2-3
d_gene: -

CDR3aa: CASSWTTGRSYEQYF
CDR3nt: TGCGCCAGCAGCTGGACGACAGGGCGGTCCTACGAGCAGTACTTC
abundance: -
v_gene: TRBV5-1
j_gene: TRBJ2-7
d_gene: TRBD1

CDR3aa: CASSWTGDNSPLHF
CDR3nt: TGTGCCAGCAGCTGGACAGGGGATAATTCACCCCTCCACTTT
abundance: -
v_gene: TRBV7-2
j_gene: TRBJ1-6
d_gene: TRBD1

CDR3aa: CASSQGTPVRTSLSYEQYF
CDR3nt: TGTGCCAGCAGCCAAGGCACCCCCGTTCGGACTAGCCTTTCCTACGAGCAGTACTTC
abundance: -
v_gene: TRBV4-2
j_gene: TRBJ2-7
d_gene: TRBD2

CDR3aa: CASSSTGPHEQYF
CDR3nt: TGTGCTAGCAGCTCGACAGGGCCCCACGAGCAGTACTTC
abundance: -
v_gene: TRBV7-7
j_gene: TRBJ2-7
d_gene: TRBD1

CDR3aa: CASSDLRGLFF
CDR3nt: TGTGCCAGCAGCGACCTTCGAGGGCTGTTTTTT
abundance: -
v_gene: TRBV7-9
j_gene: TRBJ2-2
d_gene: -

CDR3aa: CASSSTRTPNYGYTF
CDR3nt: TGTGCCAGCAGCTCCACCCGAACCCCTAACTATGGCTACACCTTC
abundance: few
v_gene: TRBV7-9
j_gene: TRBJ1-2
d_gene: -

CDR3aa: CASSLRQNTGELFF
CDR3nt: TGTGCCAGCAGCTTAAGACAGAACACCGGGGAGCTGTTTTTT
abundance: -
v_gene: TRBV7-3
j_gene: TRBJ2-2
d_gene: -